This TCR beta chain was documented in a study of patients and donors after allogeneic stem cell transplantation (dated by TCRdb to the early 2020s). In its sample, this clonotype was seen a few times. Its antigen has not been determined. No much larger clone exists at a distance of one base, and base qualities are not known. Library generation was performed with RT-PCR. The sequencer listed for this sample is NextSeq 550. Starting from the raw public reads, TCRdb applied fastp trimming at Q25, assembled clones with MiXCR and retained in-frame beta chains. Records with the same CDR3 protein are collapsed into one entry carrying the most frequent genes and DNA. This sample comprises some 960,000 distinct CDR3 sequences, about a sixth of them detected only once. The ten most abundant clones make up 5% to 6.5% of the sample. The sequence derives from a human donor who was either an allogeneic HSCT recipient or a stem cell or donor lymphocyte infusion donor (not recorded which). It is not recorded whose cells these are; they may come from a transplant donor. Specimen: blood, either unsorted or a sorted T cell fraction (not recorded which).

The nucleotide sequence reads as follows: TGCAGTGCGCTAGACCCCAAATCAGATACGCAGTATTTT. This translates into CSALDPKSDTQYF. The chain is assembled from TRBV20-1 and TRBJ2-3, with no reliable assignment of the D segment. CDR3 length: 13 amino acids, cysteine to phenylalanine. Only CDR3 DNA is held: 39 bases, read in frame from base 1. As encoded in the germline V gene (reference sequence), CDR1 is DFQATT while CDR2 is SNEGSKA. V is pared back by 6 bases and J by 4 bases, with 14 bases lying between the germline termini.